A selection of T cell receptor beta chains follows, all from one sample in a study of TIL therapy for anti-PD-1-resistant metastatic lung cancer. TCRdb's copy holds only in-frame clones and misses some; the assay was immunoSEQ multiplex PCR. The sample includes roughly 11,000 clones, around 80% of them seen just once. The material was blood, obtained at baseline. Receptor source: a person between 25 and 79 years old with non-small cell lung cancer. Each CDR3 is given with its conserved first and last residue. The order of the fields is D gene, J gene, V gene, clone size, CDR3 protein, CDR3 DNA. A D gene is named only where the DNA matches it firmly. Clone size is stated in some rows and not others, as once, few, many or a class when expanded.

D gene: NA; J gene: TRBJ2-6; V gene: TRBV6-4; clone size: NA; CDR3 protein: CASSDSNSGANVLTF; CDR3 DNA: TGTGCCAGCAGTGACTCGAACTCTGGGGCCAACGTCCTGACTTTC
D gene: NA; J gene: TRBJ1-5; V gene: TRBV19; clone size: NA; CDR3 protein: CASRDSNQPQHF; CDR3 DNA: TGTGCCAGCCGGGACAGCAATCAGCCCCAGCATTTT
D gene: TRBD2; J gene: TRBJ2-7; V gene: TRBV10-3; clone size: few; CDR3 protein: CAMGTSGYEQYF; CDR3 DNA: TGTGCCATGGGGACTAGCGGCTACGAGCAGTACTTC
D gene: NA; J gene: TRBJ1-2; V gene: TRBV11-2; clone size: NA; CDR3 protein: CASSLGRESYGYTF; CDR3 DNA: TGTGCCAGCAGCTTAGGGCGGGAATCCTATGGCTACACCTTC
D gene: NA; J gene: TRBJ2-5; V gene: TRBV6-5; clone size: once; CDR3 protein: CASSLDRIQETQYF; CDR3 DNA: TGTGCCAGCAGCCTAGACAGGATCCAAGAGACCCAGTACTTC
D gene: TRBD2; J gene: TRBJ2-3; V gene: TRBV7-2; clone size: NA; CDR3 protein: CASSFPGTRTDTQYF; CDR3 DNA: TGTGCCAGCAGTTTTCCCGGGACTAGGACAGATACGCAGTATTTT
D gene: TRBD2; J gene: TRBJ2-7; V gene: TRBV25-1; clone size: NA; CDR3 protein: CASRTSGSLYEQYF; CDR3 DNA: TGTGCCAGCCGGACTAGCGGGAGTTTGTACGAGCAGTACTTC
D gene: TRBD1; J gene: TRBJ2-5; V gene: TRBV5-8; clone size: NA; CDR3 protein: CASSYTSGTGGREQYF; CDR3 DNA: TGTGCCAGCAGCTACACATCCGGGACAGGGGGCCGGGAGCAGTACTTC
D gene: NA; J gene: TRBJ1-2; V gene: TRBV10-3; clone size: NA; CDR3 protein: CAISPRGGEDYGYTF; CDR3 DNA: TGTGCCATCAGCCCCCGGGGAGGGGAGGACTATGGCTACACCTTC
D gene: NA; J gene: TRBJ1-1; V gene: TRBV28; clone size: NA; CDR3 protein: CASRTGQPNTEAFF; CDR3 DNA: TGTGCCAGCAGAACCGGACAGCCGAACACTGAAGCTTTCTTT
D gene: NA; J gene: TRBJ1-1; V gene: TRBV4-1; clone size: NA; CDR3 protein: CASSQDPRKGTEAFF; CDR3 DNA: TGCGCCAGCAGCCAAGATCCCAGGAAGGGGACTGAAGCTTTCTTT
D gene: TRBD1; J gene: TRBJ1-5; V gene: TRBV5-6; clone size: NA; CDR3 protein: CASSTRGSNQPQHF; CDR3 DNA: TGTGCCAGCAGCACCAGGGGGTCCAATCAGCCCCAGCATTTT
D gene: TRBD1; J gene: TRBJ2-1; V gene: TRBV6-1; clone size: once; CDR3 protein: CASSEGTGGYNEQFF; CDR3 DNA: TGTGCCAGCAGTGAAGGGACAGGGGGCTACAATGAGCAGTTCTTC
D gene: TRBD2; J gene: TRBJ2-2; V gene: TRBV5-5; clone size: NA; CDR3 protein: CASSSLGREFGGELFF; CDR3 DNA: TGTGCCAGCAGCTCCCTAGGGCGGGAGTTTGGCGGGGAGCTGTTTTTT
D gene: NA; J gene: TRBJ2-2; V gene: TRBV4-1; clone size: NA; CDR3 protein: CASSQASQATGELFF; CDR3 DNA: TGCGCCAGCAGCCAAGCAAGTCAAGCGACCGGGGAGCTGTTTTTT
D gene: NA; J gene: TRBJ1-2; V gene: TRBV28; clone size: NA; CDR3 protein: CASSLGQHYGYTF; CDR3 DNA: TGTGCCAGCAGTTTAGGGCAGCACTATGGCTACACCTTC
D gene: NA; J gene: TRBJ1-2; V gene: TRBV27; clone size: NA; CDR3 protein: CASSKRGAYGYTF; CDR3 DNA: TGTGCCAGCAGCAAACGGGGTGCCTACGGCTACACCTTC
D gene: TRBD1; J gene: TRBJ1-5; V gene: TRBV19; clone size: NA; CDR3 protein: CATGRQGNNQPQHF; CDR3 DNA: TGTGCCACGGGGAGACAGGGTAACAATCAGCCCCAGCATTTT
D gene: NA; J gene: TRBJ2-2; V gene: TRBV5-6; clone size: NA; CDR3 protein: CASSLVGGSLTAGELFF; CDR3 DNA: TGTGCCAGCAGCTTGGTCGGGGGATCTCTCACCGCCGGGGAGCTGTTTTTT
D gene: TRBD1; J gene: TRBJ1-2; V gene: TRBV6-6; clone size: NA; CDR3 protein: CASSHIRDRDEDGYTF; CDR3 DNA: TGTGCCAGCAGTCACATCCGGGACAGGGATGAGGATGGCTACACCTTC
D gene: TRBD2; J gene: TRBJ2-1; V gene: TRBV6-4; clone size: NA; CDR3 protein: CASSVAGGPMYEQFF; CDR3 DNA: TGTGCCAGCAGTGTCGCGGGAGGCCCCATGTATGAGCAGTTCTTC
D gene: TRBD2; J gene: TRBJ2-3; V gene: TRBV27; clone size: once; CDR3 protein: CASSLRVAGTPIHTDTQYF; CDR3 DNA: TGTGCCAGCAGTTTAAGGGTAGCGGGGACCCCAATACACACAGATACGCAGTATTTT
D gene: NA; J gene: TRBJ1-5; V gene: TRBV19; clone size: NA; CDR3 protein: CASSSHREDNQPQHF; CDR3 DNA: TGTGCCAGTAGTTCCCACCGGGAAGACAATCAGCCCCAGCATTTT
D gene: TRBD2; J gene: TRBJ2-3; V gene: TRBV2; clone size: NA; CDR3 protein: CASTPYSGSGTDTQYF; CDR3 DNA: TGTGCCAGCACGCCCTATAGCGGGAGTGGGACAGATACGCAGTATTTT
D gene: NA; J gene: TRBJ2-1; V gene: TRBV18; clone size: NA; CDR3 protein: CASSPGSGNYNEQFF; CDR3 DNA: TGTGCCAGCTCACCGGGTTCAGGGAATTACAATGAGCAGTTCTTC
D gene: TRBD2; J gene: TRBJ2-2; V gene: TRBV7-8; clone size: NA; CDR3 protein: CASSSRTSGSTGELFF; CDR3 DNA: TGTGCCAGCAGCTCCCGGACTAGCGGGAGCACCGGGGAGCTGTTTTTT
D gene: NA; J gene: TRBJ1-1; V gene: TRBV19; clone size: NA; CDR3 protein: CASSLTGNTEAFF; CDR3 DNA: TGTGCCAGTTCGTTGACAGGAAACACTGAAGCTTTCTTT
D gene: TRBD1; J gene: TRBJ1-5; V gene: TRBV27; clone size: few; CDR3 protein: CASSLQGSNQPQHF; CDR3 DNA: TGTGCCAGCAGTCTACAGGGGAGCAATCAGCCCCAGCATTTT
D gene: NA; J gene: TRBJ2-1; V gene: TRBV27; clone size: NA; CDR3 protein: CASSLGGLNEQFF; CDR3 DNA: TGTGCCAGCAGTTTGGGGGGTTTAAATGAGCAGTTCTTC
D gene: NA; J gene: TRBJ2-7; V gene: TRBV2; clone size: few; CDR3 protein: CASSEDGGVNEQYF; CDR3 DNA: TGTGCCAGCAGTGAGGACGGTGGAGTCAACGAGCAGTACTTC